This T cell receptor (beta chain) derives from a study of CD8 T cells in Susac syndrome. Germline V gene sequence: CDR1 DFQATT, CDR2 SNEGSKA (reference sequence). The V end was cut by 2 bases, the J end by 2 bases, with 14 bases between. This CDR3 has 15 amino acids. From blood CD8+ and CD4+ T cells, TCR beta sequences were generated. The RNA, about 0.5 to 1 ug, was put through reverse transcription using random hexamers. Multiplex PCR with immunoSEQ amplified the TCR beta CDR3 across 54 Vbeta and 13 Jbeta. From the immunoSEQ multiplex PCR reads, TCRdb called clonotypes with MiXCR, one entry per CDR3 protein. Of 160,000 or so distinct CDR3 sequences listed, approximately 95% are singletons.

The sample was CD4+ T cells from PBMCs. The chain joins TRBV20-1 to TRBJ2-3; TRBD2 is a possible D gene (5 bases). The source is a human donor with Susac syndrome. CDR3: CSARSGSSPTDTQYF. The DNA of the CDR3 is TGCAGTGCTAGATCGGGGTCTAGCCCCACAGATACGCAGTATTTT.